This entry features one TCR beta chain sequence. What it binds is not known. Investigators isolated RNA and reverse transcribed it into cDNA to act as the sequencing template. TCRdb keeps only in-frame clones here, not all; method: immunoSEQ multiplex PCR. The table has fewer than 250,000 clones, 50% to 70% seen once; the top ten hold approximately 1.3%. This sample stems from a study of CD8+ T cells in alopecia areata. Study at large: For 6 to 18 months, tofacitinib was taken, and 6 months off drug followed. Study results and caveats: Clonality was higher in lesional than normal scalp, especially in alopecia totalis/universalis. Uncertainty remains about how baseline CD8+ expansion links to response, with one nonresponder.

Documented treatment: oral pan-JAK inhibitor, 5-10 mg twice daily. V was pared by 3 bases and J by 0 bases, with 3 bases of the junction left unmatched. Per germline, CDR1 LGHNA and CDR2 YNFKEQ. CDR3 length: 17 residues. This sample comprised CD4+ T cells sorted from blood, obtained at week 49, from a patient treated with tofacitinib. The clonotype comes from a human donor with alopecia areata. The chain uses TRBV4-2 and TRBJ2-3, with 13 bases aligning to TRBD2. As DNA, the CDR3 is TGTGCCAGCAGCCAGCGGGGACTAGCGGGGAGCACAGATACGCAGTATTTT. This sequence encodes CASSQRGLAGSTDTQYF.